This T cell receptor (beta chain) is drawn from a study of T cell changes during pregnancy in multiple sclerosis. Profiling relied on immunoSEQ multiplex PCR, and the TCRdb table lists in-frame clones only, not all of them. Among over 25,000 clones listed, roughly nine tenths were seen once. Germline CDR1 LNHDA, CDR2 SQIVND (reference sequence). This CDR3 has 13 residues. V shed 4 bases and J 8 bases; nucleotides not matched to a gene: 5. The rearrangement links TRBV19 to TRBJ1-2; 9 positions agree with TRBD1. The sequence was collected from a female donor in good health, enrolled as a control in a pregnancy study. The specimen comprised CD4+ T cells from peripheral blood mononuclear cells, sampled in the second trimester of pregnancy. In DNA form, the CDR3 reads TGTGCCAGTAGTAGGGACAGGGTTCGCGGCTACACCTTC. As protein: CASSRDRVRGYTF. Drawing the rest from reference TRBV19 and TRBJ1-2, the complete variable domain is DGGITQSPKYLFRKEGQNVTLSCEQNLNHDAMYWYRQDPGQGLRLIYYSQIVNDFQKGDIAEGYSVSREKKESFPLTVTSAQKNPTAFYLCASSRDRVRGYTFGSGTRLTVV.